The 20 T cell receptor beta chains reported below all come from one sample, sequenced in a study of blood T cell repertoires in COVID-19. TCRdb's copy holds only in-frame clones and misses some; the assay was immunoSEQ multiplex PCR. The data contain 200,000 to 250,000 clones, around 86% of them singletons. The sequenced sample was peripheral blood. The receptors were gathered from an elderly woman with COVID-19, enrolled during active disease.

This clone was picked up one time. The chain recombines TRBV11-2 with TRBJ1-1; D may be TRBD1 (6 bases). Trimming pared 1 base from V and 3 bases from J, leaving 12 bases between. Germline V gives CDR1 SGHAT, CDR2 FQNNGV. The CDR3 length is 15 residues. The CDR3 nucleotides read TGTGCCAGCAGCTTAGTTACAGGGAGGGACACTGAAGCTTTCTTT. Translated: CASSLVTGRDTEAFF.

The V gene is TRBV7-2, the J gene TRBJ2-3; perhaps TRBD2 as D (6 bases). V lost 2 bases and J 11 bases, leaving 14 bases between the germline ends. Germline loops: CDR1 SGHTA, CDR2 FQGNSA. The CDR3 runs to 13 residues. The CDR3 sequence is CASSLPTGGEQYF. The CDR3, as DNA: TGTGCCAGCAGCTTACCCACGGGCGGGGAGCAGTATTTT. Full variable domain (missing parts from reference TRBV7-2 and TRBJ2-3): GAGVSQSPSNKVTEKGKDVELRCDPISGHTALYWYRQSLGQGLEFLIYFQGNSAPDKSGLPSDRFSAERTGGSVSTLTIQRTQQEDSAVYLCASSLPTGGEQYFGPGTRLTVL.

The chain carries TRBV7-2 and TRBJ1-4; D unclear. Germline values: CDR1 SGHTA, CDR2 FQGNSA. The CDR3 is 13 residues long. V was pared by 4 bases and J by 8 bases, with 11 bases between. Written as DNA, the CDR3 is TGTGCCAGCAGCTCAACGGAGACGGAAAAACTGTTTTTT. Encoded protein: CASSSTETEKLFF.

This chain connects TRBV6-5 to TRBJ2-2, with a weak D call TRBD2 (5 bases). The CDR3 runs to 13 residues. V was cut by 7 bases and J by 6 bases, with 12 bases left in between. Germline V CDR1 and CDR2: MNHEY, SVGAGI. CDR3 DNA sequence: TGTGCCAGCATAATGGGAGTCCCCGGGGAGCTGTTTTTT. Amino acids: CASIMGVPGELFF.

This chain connects TRBV9 to TRBJ2-5; 8 positions match TRBD2. Unmatched junction bases numbered 16, after V lost 4 bases and J lost 5 bases. This CDR3 has 17 amino acids. From germline, CDR1 is SGDLS and CDR2 YYNGEE. The CDR3 DNA is TGTGCCAGCAGCACAAGTAGCGGGGCTCTCGGAGGGGAGACCCAGTACTTC. This translates into CASSTSSGALGGETQYF.

The chain has TRBV29-1 and TRBJ2-7; D is ambiguous. Germline V gives CDR1 SQVTM, CDR2 ANQGSEA. Deletions cut 0 bases from V and 3 bases from J, with 6 bases between. CDR3 length: 12 amino acids. Here the CDR3 DNA reads TGCAGCGTTGAAGATCGGTTCTACGAGCAGTACTTC. Its protein product is CSVEDRFYEQYF.

The chain carries TRBV7-9 and TRBJ1-6; 7 bases map to TRBD1. CDR3 length: 15 residues. The V gene's germline CDR1 is SEHNR and CDR2 FQNEAQ (reference sequence). Trimming removed 5 bases from V and 9 bases from J; junction bases left unmatched: 10. The CDR3 loop reads CASSPGQSKSSPLHF. The CDR3 DNA reads as TGTGCCAGCAGCCCGGGACAGTCGAAAAGTTCACCCCTCCACTTT.

The V call is TRBV28, the J call TRBJ2-7, with a tentative D call TRBD2 (5 bases). The CDR3 is made up of 15 amino acids. Germline loops: CDR1 MDHEN, CDR2 SYDVKM. Trimming removed 4 bases from V and 1 base from J, with 14 bases in between. CDR3 sequence: CASSSSADLSYEQYV. The CDR3 DNA reads TGTGCCAGCAGTTCTTCTGCGGACTTATCCTACGAGCAGTACGTC.

This chain links TRBV5-1 with TRBJ2-3; maybe TRBD2 (6 bases). V was pared by 0 bases and J by 1 base, with 12 bases between. The CDR3 is 16 residues long. Germline V gene sequence: CDR1 SGHRS, CDR2 YFSETQ. CDR3 residues: CASSLAGSSRTDTQYF. The CDR3 nucleotides are TGCGCCAGCAGCTTGGCCGGGAGTTCGCGCACAGATACGCAGTATTTT. The entire variable domain, with the rest obtained from reference TRBV5-1 and TRBJ2-3, is as follows: KAGVTQTPRYLIKTRGQQVTLSCSPISGHRSVSWYQQTPGQGLQFLFEYFSETQRNKGNFPGRFSGRQFSNSRSEMNVSTLELGDSALYLCASSLAGSSRTDTQYFGPGTRLTVL.

V and J are TRBV11-2 and TRBJ1-3; 9 nucleotides agree with TRBD1. The CDR3 loop spans 15 amino acids. Trimming removed 3 bases from V and 2 bases from J; junction bases left unmatched: 2. Germline CDR1 and CDR2: SGHAT and FQNNGV. CDR3 sequence: CASSLYRGPGNTIYF. The DNA for the CDR3 is TGTGCCAGCAGCTTGTACAGGGGGCCTGGAAACACCATATATTTT.

The V call is TRBV10-1, the J call TRBJ1-6, with 8 positions matching TRBD1. The CDR3 extends over 16 amino acids. The V gene's germline CDR1 is WNHNN and CDR2 SYGVQD (reference sequence). V gave up 5 bases and J gave up 3 bases; unmatched junction bases: 6. The CDR3 is CASSNRGTGYNSPLHF. The CDR3 nucleotides read TGCGCCAGCAGTAACCGTGGGACAGGCTATAATTCACCCCTCCACTTT.

V usage is TRBV19 and J usage is TRBJ2-6, with D possibly being TRBD2 (5 bases). Deletions cut 5 bases from V and 1 base from J, with 12 bases between. CDR1 LNHDA and CDR2 SQIVND come from the germline V gene (reference sequence). The CDR3 has 16 residues. The CDR3 DNA is TGTGCCAGTAGTCCCCGAGGGAGATCTGGGGCCAACGTCCTGACTTTC. It yields the protein CASSPRGRSGANVLTF.

The chain carries TRBV30 and TRBJ2-2; 9 nucleotides line up with TRBD1. The CDR3 has 19 amino acids. Trimming removed 0 bases from V and 0 bases from J; junction bases left unmatched: 11. Germline V gene sequence: CDR1 GTSNPN, CDR2 SVGIG (reference sequence). The CDR3 here is CAWSVKRTGVNANTGELFF. CDR3 in DNA: TGTGCCTGGAGTGTAAAGAGGACAGGGGTAAACGCGAACACCGGGGAGCTGTTTTTT. Complete variable domain (other parts from reference TRBV30 and TRBJ2-2): SQTIHQWPATLVQPVGSPLSLECTVEGTSNPNLYWYRQAAGRGLQLLFYSVGIGQISSEVPQNLSASRPQDRQFILSSKKLLLSDSGFYLCAWSVKRTGVNANTGELFFGEGSRLTVL.

The CDR3 loop is CARTGALANYGYTF. The CDR3 nucleotides read TGTGCCAGGACAGGGGCCCTAGCTAACTATGGCTACACCTTC. The chain employs TRBV2 and TRBJ1-2; the match to TRBD1 covers 8 bases. V lost 9 bases to trimming and J lost 0 bases; unmatched junction nucleotides: 6. CDR1 and CDR2 from the germline V gene are SNHLY and FYNNEI. There are 14 residues in the CDR3.

Here the CDR3 DNA reads TGTGCCAGCAGCCAAGGTTTTTACAGGGGGAAGGATGGCTACACCTTC. Its translation is CASSQGFYRGKDGYTF. The chain combines TRBV14 with TRBJ1-2; 8 bases align to TRBD1. The germline gives CDR1 SGHDN, CDR2 FVKESK. The V gene end was trimmed by 1 base and the J gene end by 6 bases; junction bases not matched to a gene: 10. The CDR3 extends over 16 amino acids.

J is TRBJ1-2 and V is TRBV5-4; 10 bases are a match to TRBD1. J was trimmed by 6 bases and V by 5 bases; bases with no gene match: 4. This CDR3 comprises 13 residues. Germline values: CDR1 SGHNT, CDR2 YYREEE (reference sequence). The DNA for the CDR3 is TGTGCCAGCAGAACGACAGGGGGCAATGGCTACACCTTC. It yields the protein CASRTTGGNGYTF.

This chain uses TRBV7-3 with TRBJ2-5; 10 nucleotides line up with TRBD2. Unmatched junction bases numbered 13, after V lost 2 bases and J lost 7 bases. Germline V CDR1 and CDR2: SGHTA, FQGTGA. The CDR3 has 17 residues. DNA for the CDR3: TGTGCCAGCAGCTTATTAAGTCGGAGCGGGGGGGCCGGGACCCAGTACTTC. This sequence encodes CASSLLSRSGGAGTQYF.

The chain combines TRBV24-1 with TRBJ1-2, with D tentatively TRBD1 (6 bases). Trimming pared 3 bases from V and 8 bases from J, leaving 12 bases between. Germline CDR1 KGHDR, CDR2 SFDVKD. The CDR3 contains 13 residues. The CDR3 coding sequence is TGTGCCACCAGTGATGGACAGTCGGGAGGCTACACCTTC. It is translated as CATSDGQSGGYTF.

The chain recombines TRBV24-1 with TRBJ2-5; 9 bases align to TRBD2. In germline, CDR1 is KGHDR, CDR2 SFDVKD. V dropped 4 bases and J dropped 5; count of bases not matched to a gene: 10. The CDR3 is 16 amino acids. This CDR3 is CATSDPIAGAGETQYF. CDR3 coding DNA: TGTGCCACCAGTGACCCTATAGCGGGGGCGGGGGAGACCCAGTACTTC.

The J gene is TRBJ1-1, the V gene TRBV15; D is unresolved. The germline V gene has CDR1 LNHNV and CDR2 YYDKDF (reference sequence). CDR3 size: 14 residues. With 0 bases removed from V and 4 bases from J, the gap between germline ends came to 9 bases. CDR3 sequence (DNA): TGTGCCACCAGCAGAGACGCGGTGCTCACTGAAGCTTTCTTT. This encodes CATSRDAVLTEAFF. The variable domain in full, with the rest retrieved from reference TRBV15 and TRBJ1-1, is DAMVIQNPRYQVTQFGKPVTLSCSQTLNHNVMYWYQQKSSQAPKLLFHYYDKDFNNEADTPDNFQSRRPNTSFCFLDIRSPGLGDTAMYLCATSRDAVLTEAFFGQGTRLTVV.